Listed here are 20 T cell receptor beta chains from one sample, sequenced in a study of T cells in Graves' hyperthyroidism and ophthalmopathy. The source material, RNA transcripts, was used to amplify TCR beta CDR3 regions. HTBI primers were used for first-round RT-PCR of the TCR CDR3. One entry per CDR3 protein, called by TCRdb with MiXCR from the multiplex PCR reads. The sample has a few hundred thousand distinct CDR3 sequences; 15% to 19% are singletons. The sequencing input was blood. The receptor set was obtained from a woman aged 25 to 39 with Graves' hyperthyroidism.

This chain joins TRBV7-2 and TRBJ2-7; D call uncertain. Germline values: CDR1 SGHTA, CDR2 FQGNSA. Trimming removed 5 bases from V and 4 bases from J, with 15 bases in between. This CDR3 has 14 amino acids. The CDR3 loop is CASSAGGGGYEQYF. CDR3 coding DNA: TGTGCCAGCAGCGCCGGCGGTGGCGGATACGAGCAGTACTTC. Full variable domain (missing parts from reference TRBV7-2 and TRBJ2-7): GAGVSQSPSNKVTEKGKDVELRCDPISGHTALYWYRQSLGQGLEFLIYFQGNSAPDKSGLPSDRFSAERTGGSVSTLTIQRTQQEDSAVYLCASSAGGGGYEQYFGPGTRLTVT.

This clonotype was detected a few times. The rearrangement uses TRBV7-3 and TRBJ2-3; 11 bases align to TRBD2. The CDR3 has 19 residues. Germline V gene sequence: CDR1 SGHTA, CDR2 FQGTGA. The V gene end was trimmed by 4 bases and the J gene end by 1 base; junction bases not matched to a gene: 13. CDR3 amino acids: CASSSTSGSVGARTDTQYF. The CDR3 DNA reads TGTGCCAGCAGCTCCACTAGCGGGAGCGTCGGGGCCCGCACAGATACGCAGTATTTT.

V is TRBV20-1 and J is TRBJ2-1; 15 bases are a match to TRBD2. V trimming: 0 bases; J trimming: 15 bases; junction bases outside the gene matches: 9. CDR1 and CDR2 from the germline V gene are DFQATT and SNEGSKA (reference sequence). The CDR3 loop spans 15 amino acids. CDR3: CSARDSGGLAGGRFF. As DNA, the CDR3 is TGCAGTGCTAGAGATAGTGGGGGACTAGCGGGAGGTCGGTTCTTC.

This clonotype came up many times. This chain uses TRBV15 with TRBJ2-3; 8 positions match TRBD1. This CDR3 is 14 amino acids long. Trimming at V came to 3 bases and at J to 2 bases, leaving 1 base not matched to a gene. The germline V gene encodes CDR1 LNHNV and CDR2 YYDKDF (reference sequence). CDR3 sequence (DNA): TGTGCCACCAGCAGGGACAGGGCCACAGATACGCAGTATTTT. Encoded protein: CATSRDRATDTQYF.

The J gene is TRBJ1-3, the V gene TRBV10-3, with a possible D match to TRBD1 (6 bases). Trimming removed 6 bases at V and 0 bases at J, with 12 bases between. The CDR3 is made up of 15 amino acids. The germline V gene has CDR1 ENHRY and CDR2 SYGVKD. CDR3 nucleotide sequence: TGTGCCATCAGACCCGGACAGAACTCTGGAAACACCATATATTTT. This gives the protein CAIRPGQNSGNTIYF.

This clonotype was seen repeatedly, ten times or more. The gene calls are TRBV30 and TRBJ2-7, with no clear D. Germline CDR1 is GTSNPN and CDR2 is SVGIG (reference sequence). This CDR3 comprises 12 residues. Trimming removed 0 bases at V and 4 bases at J, with 7 bases between. CDR3 region: CAWSVSRYEQYF. CDR3 DNA: TGTGCCTGGAGTGTATCCAGGTACGAGCAGTACTTC.

This clonotype has ten or more counts. The gene calls are TRBV7-3 and TRBJ2-5; 9 bases map to TRBD2. This CDR3 contains 15 residues. The V gene's germline CDR1 is SGHTA and CDR2 FQGTGA. Unmatched junction bases numbered 4, after V lost 1 base and J lost 4 bases. This CDR3 reads CASSLSLAGRETQYF. The CDR3 coding sequence is TGTGCCAGCAGCTTAAGCCTAGCGGGAAGAGAGACCCAGTACTTC.

This clonotype was counted many times. The chain recombines TRBV12-3 or TRBV12-4 with TRBJ1-4, with TRBD1 matching over 7 bases. Trimming removed 7 bases from V and 8 bases from J; junction bases left unmatched: 13. There are 15 residues in the CDR3. CDR3 loop: CASTYHRGVQEKLFF. CDR3 sequence (DNA): TGTGCCAGCACCTACCACAGGGGTGTTCAGGAAAAACTGTTTTTT.

Only a few counts were recorded for this clonotype. V usage is TRBV27 and J usage is TRBJ1-5; no clear D. The CDR3 spans 14 residues. CDR1 is MNHEY, CDR2 SMNVEV, per germline (reference sequence). The V end was cut by 6 bases, the J end by 7 bases, with 16 bases between. This chain's CDR3 is CASSRVAMGQPQHF. Here the CDR3 DNA reads TGTGCCAGCAGCCGGGTCGCCATGGGCCAGCCCCAGCATTTT.

This clonotype was detected once. A clone one base away is much larger, so this may be a read error. The chain is built from TRBV5-1 and TRBJ2-3; weak D call: TRBD2 (7 bases). Germline V gene sequence: CDR1 SGHRS, CDR2 YFSETQ. The CDR3 loop spans 16 amino acids. V was pared by 4 bases and J by 1 base, with 16 bases between. The DNA for the CDR3 is TGCGCCAGCAGCCTCGCGGGGGCACGCGGCACAGATACGCAGTATTTT. This sequence encodes CASSLAGARGTDTQYF.

The chain couples TRBV6-6 to TRBJ1-5, with 11 bases fitting TRBD1. The CDR3 sequence is 16 residues long. CDR1 is MNHNY and CDR2 is SVGAGI in the germline V gene (reference sequence). V shed 0 bases, J shed 5 bases, and the junction held 3 bases outside the gene matches. The CDR3: CASSYSWTGGDQPQHF. The CDR3, as DNA: TGTGCCAGCAGTTACTCGTGGACAGGGGGCGATCAGCCCCAGCATTTT.

This clonotype was observed many times. CDR3 coding DNA: TGTGCCAGCAGTCCGACAGTAACTGAAGCTTTCTTT. It specifies CASSPTVTEAFF. The V gene is TRBV28, the J gene TRBJ1-1; TRBD1 might be the D (5 bases). The CDR3 length is 12 residues. V gave up 5 bases and J gave up 5 bases, with 9 bases separating them. CDR1 and CDR2 (germline): MDHEN, SYDVKM.

This clonotype was recorded many times. The chain combines TRBV28 with TRBJ2-3; D tentatively fits TRBD1 or TRBD2 (6 bases each). Germline V CDR1 and CDR2: MDHEN, SYDVKM. The CDR3 totals 15 residues. V shed 6 bases and J shed 0 bases, with 13 bases lying between them. CDR3 bases: TGTGCCAGCAGCCCGCGAGGGGGGAGCACAGATACGCAGTATTTT. Its protein product is CASSPRGGSTDTQYF.

J is TRBJ2-5 and V is TRBV4-3, with D perhaps TRBD1 (6 bases). The CDR3 runs to 13 residues. Trimming took 3 bases from V and 4 from J, leaving 9 bases between them. Germline lookup yields CDR1 LGHNA and CDR2 YSLEER. The CDR3 loop is CASSHLGGETQYF. The CDR3 DNA reads TGCGCCAGCAGCCACCTAGGGGGAGAGACCCAGTACTTC.

The gene calls are TRBV19 and TRBJ2-3; no definite D call. Germline V gene data show CDR1 as LNHDA and CDR2 as SQIVND (reference sequence). The V end was cut by 5 bases, the J end by 8 bases, with 17 bases between. This CDR3 spans 14 amino acids. CDR3 sequence: CASSQRTVTGTQYF. CDR3 nucleotide sequence: TGTGCCAGTAGTCAGAGGACGGTAACGGGTACGCAGTATTTT.

This chain links TRBV2 with TRBJ1-5, with D possibly TRBD1 on 5 matching bases. Trimming removed 4 bases from V and 4 bases from J, with 14 bases in between. The CDR3 is 15 amino acids. CDR1 SNHLY and CDR2 FYNNEI come from the germline V gene. The CDR3 DNA follows: TGTGCCAGCAGTGGGAATGGGGGGGGAAATCAGCCCCAGCATTTT. Residues: CASSGNGGGNQPQHF. Based on the CDR3 plus reference TRBV2 and TRBJ1-5, the full variable domain is EPEVTQTPSHQVTQMGQEVILRCVPISNHLYFYWYRQILGQKVEFLVSFYNNEISEKSEIFDDQFSVERPDGSNFTLKIRSTKLEDSAMYFCASSGNGGGNQPQHFGDGTRLSIL.

With regard to this clonotype: A much larger clonotype is one base distant, so this may be a read error. V is TRBV11-2 and J is TRBJ2-7; the match to TRBD1 covers 9 bases. Germline V gives CDR1 SGHAT, CDR2 FQNNGV. This CDR3 is 14 amino acids long. The V segment lost 3 bases and the J segment 3 bases; nucleotides outside the gene matches: 3. CDR3 sequence reads: CASSLKTGGYEQYF. In nucleotides, the CDR3 is TGTGCCAGCAGCTTGAAGACAGGGGGCTACGAGCAGTACTTC.

There are many counts of this clonotype. The chain has TRBV27 and TRBJ2-7, with TRBD2 as a possible D gene (5 bases). The germline V gene encodes CDR1 MNHEY and CDR2 SMNVEV (reference sequence). V lost 6 bases and J lost 0, with 15 bases in between. The CDR3 covers 15 residues. The CDR3 DNA reads as TGTGCCAGCAGGTCCCTAGCTATAGGCTCCTACGAGCAGTACTTC. Its translation: CASRSLAIGSYEQYF.

For this clonotype: At one end the junction does not follow the germline gene, possibly because of a read error. The chain links TRBV7-3 to TRBJ2-5; D might be TRBD1 or TRBD2, each matching 6 bases. Germline V lookup: CDR1 SGHTA, CDR2 FQGTGA. The CDR3 extends over 13 amino acids. The CDR3 loop reads CASSLRWGATYDF. CDR3 coding DNA: TGTGCCAGCAGCTTAAGGTGGGGGGCGACGTATGACTTC. The entire variable domain, with the rest obtained from reference TRBV7-3 and TRBJ2-5, is as follows: GAGVSQTPSNKVTEKGKYVELRCDPISGHTALYWYRQSLGQGPEFLIYFQGTGAADDSGLPNDRFFAVRPEGSVSTLKIQRTERGDSAVYLCASSLRWGATYDFGPGTRLLVL.

At least ten counts were recorded for this clonotype. The chain has TRBV20-1 and TRBJ1-2; 8 bases align to TRBD1. The V and J ends lost 0 bases and 7 bases, in that order; junction bases with no gene match: 10. Germline CDR1 and CDR2: DFQATT and SNEGSKA (reference sequence). The CDR3 is made up of 15 amino acids. The chain's CDR3 is CSARDSTDRGGGYTF. The CDR3 nucleotides read TGCAGTGCTAGAGATTCGACCGACAGGGGAGGTGGCTACACCTTC.